The rows below give T cell receptor beta chains drawn from one sample of a study of early T cells in non-severe SARS-CoV-2 infection. Each CDR3 protein gets one entry after TCRdb re-called the 5' RACE reads with MiXCR. Among roughly 18,000 distinct CDR3 sequences listed, approximately 6.2% were seen once. Material: whole blood. These receptors were collected from an adult who was a healthcare worker with PCR-confirmed SARS-CoV-2 infection or an uninfected control (not recorded which). CDR3s include the opening cysteine and the closing phenylalanine or tryptophan. A D gene is named only where the DNA matches it firmly. Each size is once, few, many or a size class.

j_gene	d_gene	abundance	v_gene	CDR3aa	CDR3nt
TRBJ2-1	.	many	TRBV21-1	CASSNKGGRSSSYNEQFF	TGTGCCAGCAGCAATAAGGGCGGGAGGTCAAGCTCCTACAATGAGCAGTTCTTC
TRBJ2-5	TRBD2	many	TRBV7-3	CASSLAGGSLETQYF	TGTGCCAGCAGCTTAGCGGGCGGGAGTTTAGAGACCCAGTACTTC
TRBJ2-1	.	many	TRBV2	CASSESTLSYNEQFF	TGTGCCAGCAGTGAGTCGACGCTATCCTACAATGAGCAGTTCTTC
TRBJ1-1	.	many	TRBV30	CAWSVRRDYTEAFF	TGTGCCTGGAGTGTTCGGAGGGACTACACTGAAGCTTTCTTT
TRBJ2-5	.	medium-sized	TRBV6-2/TRBV6-3	CASRARNQETQYF	TGTGCCAGCAGAGCCCGCAACCAAGAGACCCAGTACTTC
TRBJ2-5	.	many	TRBV12-3/TRBV12-4	CASSKKETQYF	TGTGCCAGCAGTAAAAAAGAGACCCAGTACTTC
TRBJ1-1	.	many	TRBV6-2/TRBV6-3	CASSYNRNTEAFF	TGTGCCAGCAGTTACAACAGAAACACTGAAGCTTTCTTT
TRBJ2-5	.	many	TRBV7-3	CASSHDRKETQYF	TGTGCCAGCAGCCACGACAGGAAAGAGACCCAGTACTTC
TRBJ2-3	TRBD2	few	TRBV20-1	CSAKTLADGVDTQYF	TGCAGTGCCAAAACCCTAGCGGATGGAGTAGATACGCAGTATTTT
TRBJ1-4	TRBD1	many	TRBV4-1	CASSQLKGQGYEKLFF	TGCGCCAGCAGCCAGCTCAAGGGACAGGGATATGAAAAACTGTTTTTT
TRBJ2-1	.	many	TRBV4-2	CASSQDQNEQFF	TGTGCCAGCAGCCAAGATCAGAATGAGCAGTTCTTC